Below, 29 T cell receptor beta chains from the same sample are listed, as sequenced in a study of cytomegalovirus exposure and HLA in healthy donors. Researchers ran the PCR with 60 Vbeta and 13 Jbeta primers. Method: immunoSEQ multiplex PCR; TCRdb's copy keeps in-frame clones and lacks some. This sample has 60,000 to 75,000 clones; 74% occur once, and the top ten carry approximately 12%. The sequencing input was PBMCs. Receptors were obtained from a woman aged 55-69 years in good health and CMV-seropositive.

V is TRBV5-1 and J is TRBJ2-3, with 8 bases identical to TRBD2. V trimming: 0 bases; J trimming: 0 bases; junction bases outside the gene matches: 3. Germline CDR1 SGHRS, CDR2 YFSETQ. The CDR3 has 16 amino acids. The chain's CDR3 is CASSLDAGGSTDTQYF. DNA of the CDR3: TGCGCCAGCAGCTTGGATGCGGGGGGTAGCACAGATACGCAGTATTTT. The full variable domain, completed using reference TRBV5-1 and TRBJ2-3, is KAGVTQTPRYLIKTRGQQVTLSCSPISGHRSVSWYQQTPGQGLQFLFEYFSETQRNKGNFPGRFSGRQFSNSRSEMNVSTLELGDSALYLCASSLDAGGSTDTQYFGPGTRLTVL.

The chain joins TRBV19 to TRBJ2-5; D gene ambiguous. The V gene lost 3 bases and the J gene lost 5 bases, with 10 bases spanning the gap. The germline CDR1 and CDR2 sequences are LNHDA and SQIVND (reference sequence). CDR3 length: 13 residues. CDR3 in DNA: TGTGCCAGTAGTATTGGTGGTCGGGAGACCCAGTACTTC. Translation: CASSIGGRETQYF. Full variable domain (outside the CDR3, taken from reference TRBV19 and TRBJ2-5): DGGITQSPKYLFRKEGQNVTLSCEQNLNHDAMYWYRQDPGQGLRLIYYSQIVNDFQKGDIAEGYSVSREKKESFPLTVTSAQKNPTAFYLCASSIGGRETQYFGPGTRLLVL.

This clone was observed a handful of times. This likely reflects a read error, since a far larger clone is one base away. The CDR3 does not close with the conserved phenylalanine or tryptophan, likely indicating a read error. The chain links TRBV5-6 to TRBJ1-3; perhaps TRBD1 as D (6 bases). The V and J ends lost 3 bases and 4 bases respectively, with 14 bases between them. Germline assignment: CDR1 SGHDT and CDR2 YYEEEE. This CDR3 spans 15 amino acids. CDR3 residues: CASSYRDVRGNTIYV. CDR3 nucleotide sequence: TGTGCCAGCAGCTACAGGGATGTCAGAGGAAACACCATATATGTT.

The CDR3 sequence: CASSSLSPGELFF. The CDR3 coding sequence is TGTGCCAGCAGCTCCCTCTCTCCCGGGGAGCTGTTTTTT. V is TRBV7-6 and J is TRBJ2-2; D gene unclear. Germline assignment: CDR1 SGHVS and CDR2 FNYEAQ. The ends were cut back, 4 bases at V and 6 bases at J, with 9 bases in the middle. The CDR3 is made up of 13 amino acids.

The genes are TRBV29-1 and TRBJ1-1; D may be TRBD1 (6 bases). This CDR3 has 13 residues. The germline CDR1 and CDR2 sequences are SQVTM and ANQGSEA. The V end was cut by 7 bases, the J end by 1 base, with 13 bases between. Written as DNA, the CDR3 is TGCAGCGCCGGCCCCAGGGGGAACACTGAAGCTTTCTTT. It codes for CSAGPRGNTEAFF. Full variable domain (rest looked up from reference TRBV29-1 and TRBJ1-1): SAVISQKPSRDICQRGTSLTIQCQVDSQVTMMFWYRQQPGQSLTLIATANQGSEATYESGFVIDKFPISRPNLTFSTLTVSNMSPEDSSIYLCSAGPRGNTEAFFGQGTRLTVV.

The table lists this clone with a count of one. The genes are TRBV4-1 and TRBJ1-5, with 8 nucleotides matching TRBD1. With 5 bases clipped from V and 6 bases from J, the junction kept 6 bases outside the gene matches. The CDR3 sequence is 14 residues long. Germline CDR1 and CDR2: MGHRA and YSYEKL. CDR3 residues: CASSYGTGSQPQHF. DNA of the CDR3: TGCGCCAGCAGCTACGGGACAGGCAGTCAGCCCCAGCATTTT.

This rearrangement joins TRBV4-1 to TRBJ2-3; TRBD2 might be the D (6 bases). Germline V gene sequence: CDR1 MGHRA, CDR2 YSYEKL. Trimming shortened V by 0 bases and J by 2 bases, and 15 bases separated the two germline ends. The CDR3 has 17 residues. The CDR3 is CASSQDGAGTTTDTQYF. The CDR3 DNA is TGCGCCAGCAGCCAAGATGGGGCGGGAACCACCACAGATACGCAGTATTTT.

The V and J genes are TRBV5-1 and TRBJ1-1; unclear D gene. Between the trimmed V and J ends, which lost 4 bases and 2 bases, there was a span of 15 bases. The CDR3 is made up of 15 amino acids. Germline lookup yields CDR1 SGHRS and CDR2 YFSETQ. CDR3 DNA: TGCGCCAGCAGCCCTCGGGCGGGGAGCAACACTGAAGCTTTCTTT. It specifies CASSPRAGSNTEAFF.

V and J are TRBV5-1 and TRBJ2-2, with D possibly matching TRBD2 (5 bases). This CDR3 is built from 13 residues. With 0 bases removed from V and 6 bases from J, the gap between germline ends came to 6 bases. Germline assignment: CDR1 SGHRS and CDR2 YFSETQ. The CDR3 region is CASSLGGSGELFF. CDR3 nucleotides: TGCGCCAGCAGCTTGGGCGGGTCCGGGGAGCTGTTTTTT.

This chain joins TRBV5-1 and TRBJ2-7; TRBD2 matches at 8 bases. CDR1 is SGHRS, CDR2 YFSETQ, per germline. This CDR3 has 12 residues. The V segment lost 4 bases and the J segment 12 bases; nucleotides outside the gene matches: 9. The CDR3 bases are TGCGCCAGCAGCGCCGACAGGAGCGGGAGGTACTTC. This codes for CASSADRSGRYF. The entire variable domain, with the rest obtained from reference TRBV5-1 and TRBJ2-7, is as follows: KAGVTQTPRYLIKTRGQQVTLSCSPISGHRSVSWYQQTPGQGLQFLFEYFSETQRNKGNFPGRFSGRQFSNSRSEMNVSTLELGDSALYLCASSADRSGRYFGPGTRLTVT.

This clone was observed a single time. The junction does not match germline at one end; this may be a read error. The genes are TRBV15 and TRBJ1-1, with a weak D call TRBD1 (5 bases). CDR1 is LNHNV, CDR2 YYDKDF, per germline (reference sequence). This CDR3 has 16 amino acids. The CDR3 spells CAASREGDLEDTEAFF. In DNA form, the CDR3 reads TGTGCCGCCAGCAGGGAGGGAGACTTGGAGGACACTGAAGCTTTCTTT.

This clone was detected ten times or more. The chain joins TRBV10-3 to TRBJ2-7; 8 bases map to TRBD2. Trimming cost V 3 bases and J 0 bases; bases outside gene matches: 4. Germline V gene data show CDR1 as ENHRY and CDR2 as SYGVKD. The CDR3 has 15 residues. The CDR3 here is CAISDSREGSYEQYF. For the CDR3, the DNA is TGTGCCATCAGTGATAGCCGGGAGGGCTCCTACGAGCAGTACTTC.

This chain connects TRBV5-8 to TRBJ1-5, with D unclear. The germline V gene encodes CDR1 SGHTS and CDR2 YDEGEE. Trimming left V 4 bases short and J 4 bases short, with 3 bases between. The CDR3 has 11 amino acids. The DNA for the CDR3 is TGTGCCAGCAGCCCTAATCAGCCCCAGCATTTT. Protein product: CASSPNQPQHF. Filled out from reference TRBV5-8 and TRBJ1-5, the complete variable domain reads EAGVTQSPTHLIKTRGQQATLRCSPISGHTSVYWYQQALGLGLQFLLWYDEGEERNRGNFPPRFSGRQFPNYSSELNVNALELEDSALYLCASSPNQPQHFGDGTRLSIL.

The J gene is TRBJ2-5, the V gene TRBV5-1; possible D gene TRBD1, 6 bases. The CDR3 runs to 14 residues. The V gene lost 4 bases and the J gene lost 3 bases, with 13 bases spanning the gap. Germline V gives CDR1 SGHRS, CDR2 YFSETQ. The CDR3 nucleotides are TGCGCCAGCAGCGTACGGAACAGGGAAGAGACCCAGTACTTC. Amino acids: CASSVRNREETQYF.

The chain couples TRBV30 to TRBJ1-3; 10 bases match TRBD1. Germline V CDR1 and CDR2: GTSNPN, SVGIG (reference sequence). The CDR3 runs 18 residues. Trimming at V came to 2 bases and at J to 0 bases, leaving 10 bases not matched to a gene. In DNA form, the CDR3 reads TGTGCCTGGAGTCCTCGGGACAGGGGCTTCTTCTCTGGAAACACCATATATTTT. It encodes CAWSPRDRGFFSGNTIYF.

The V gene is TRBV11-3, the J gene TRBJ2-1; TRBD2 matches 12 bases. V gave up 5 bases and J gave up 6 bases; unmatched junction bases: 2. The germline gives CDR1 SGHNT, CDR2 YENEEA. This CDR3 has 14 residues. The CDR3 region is CASSRTSGANEQFF. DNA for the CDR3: TGTGCCAGCAGCAGGACTAGCGGGGCCAATGAGCAGTTCTTC. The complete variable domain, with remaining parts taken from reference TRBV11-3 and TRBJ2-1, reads EAGVVQSPRYKIIEKKQPVAFWCNPISGHNTLYWYLQNLGQGPELLIRYENEEAVDDSQLPKDRFSAERLKGVDSTLKIQPAELGDSAVYLCASSRTSGANEQFFGPGTRLTVL.

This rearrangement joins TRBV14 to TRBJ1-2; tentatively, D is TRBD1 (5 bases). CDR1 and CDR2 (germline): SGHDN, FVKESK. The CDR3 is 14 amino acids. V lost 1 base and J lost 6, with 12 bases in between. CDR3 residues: CASSQGGTTDGYTF. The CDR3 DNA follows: TGTGCCAGCAGCCAAGGGGGGACTACAGATGGCTACACCTTC.

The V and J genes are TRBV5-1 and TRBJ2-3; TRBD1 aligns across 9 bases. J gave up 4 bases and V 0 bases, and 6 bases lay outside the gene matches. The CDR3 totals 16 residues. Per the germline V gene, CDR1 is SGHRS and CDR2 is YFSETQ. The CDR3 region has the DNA TGCGCCAGCAGCTTGGGCGGGACAGGGCGCCCAGATACGCAGTATTTT. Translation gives CASSLGGTGRPDTQYF.

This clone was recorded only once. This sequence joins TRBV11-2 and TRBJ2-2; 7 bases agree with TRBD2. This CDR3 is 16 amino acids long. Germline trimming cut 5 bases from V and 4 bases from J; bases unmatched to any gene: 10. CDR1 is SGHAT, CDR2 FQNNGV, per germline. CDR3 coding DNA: TGTGCCAGCAGCCTCACTTGGGACTATACCACCGGGGAGCTGTTTTTT. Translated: CASSLTWDYTTGELFF.

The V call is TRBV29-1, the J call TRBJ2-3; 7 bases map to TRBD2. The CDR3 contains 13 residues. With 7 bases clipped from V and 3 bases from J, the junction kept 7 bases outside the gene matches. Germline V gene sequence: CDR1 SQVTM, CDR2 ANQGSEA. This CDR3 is CSAPDGGTDTQYF. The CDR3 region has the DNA TGCAGCGCCCCCGACGGGGGGACAGATACGCAGTATTTT.

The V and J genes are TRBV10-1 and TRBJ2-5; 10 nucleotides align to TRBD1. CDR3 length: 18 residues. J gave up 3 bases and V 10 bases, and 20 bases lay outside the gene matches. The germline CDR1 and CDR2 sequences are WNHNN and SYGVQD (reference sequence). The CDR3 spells CATLLDRGRPHGKETQYF. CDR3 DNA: TGCGCCACGCTCCTAGACAGGGGGCGCCCCCACGGAAAAGAGACCCAGTACTTC.

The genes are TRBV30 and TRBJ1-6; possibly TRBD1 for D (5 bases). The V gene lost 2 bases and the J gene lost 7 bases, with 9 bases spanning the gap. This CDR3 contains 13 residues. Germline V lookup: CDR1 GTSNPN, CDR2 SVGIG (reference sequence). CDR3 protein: CAWSPYRNSPLHF. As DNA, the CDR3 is TGTGCCTGGAGTCCTTACAGGAATTCACCCCTCCACTTT. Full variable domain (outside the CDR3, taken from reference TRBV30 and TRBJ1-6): SQTIHQWPATLVQPVGSPLSLECTVEGTSNPNLYWYRQAAGRGLQLLFYSVGIGQISSEVPQNLSASRPQDRQFILSSKKLLLSDSGFYLCAWSPYRNSPLHFGNGTRLTVT.

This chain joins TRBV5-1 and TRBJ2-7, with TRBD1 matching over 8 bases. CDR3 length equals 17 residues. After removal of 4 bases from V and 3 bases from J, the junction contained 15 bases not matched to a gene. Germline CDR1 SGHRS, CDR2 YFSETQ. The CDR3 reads CASSNKPSGQADYEQYF. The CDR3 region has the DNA TGCGCCAGCAGCAACAAACCGTCGGGACAGGCAGACTACGAGCAGTACTTC.

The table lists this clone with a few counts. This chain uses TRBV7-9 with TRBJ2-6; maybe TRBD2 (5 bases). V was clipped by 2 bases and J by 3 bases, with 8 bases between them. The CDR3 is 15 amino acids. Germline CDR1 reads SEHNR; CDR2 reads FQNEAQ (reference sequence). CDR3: CASSLSGYGANVLTF. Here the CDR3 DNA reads TGTGCCAGCAGCTTATCGGGATATGGGGCCAACGTCCTGACTTTC. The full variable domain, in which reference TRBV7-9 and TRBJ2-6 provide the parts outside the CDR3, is DTGVSQNPRHKITKRGQNVTFRCDPISEHNRLYWYRQTLGQGPEFLTYFQNEAQLEKSRLLSDRFSAERPKGSFSTLEIQRTEQGDSAMYLCASSLSGYGANVLTFGAGSRLTVL.

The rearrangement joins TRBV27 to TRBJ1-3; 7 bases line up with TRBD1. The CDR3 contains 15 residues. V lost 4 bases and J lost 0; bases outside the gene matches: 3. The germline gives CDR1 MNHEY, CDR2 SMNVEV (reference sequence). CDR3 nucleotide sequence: TGTGCCAGCAGTTCAGACAGGGTCTCTGGAAACACCATATATTTT. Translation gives CASSSDRVSGNTIYF.

The CDR3 coding sequence is TGTGCCAGCAGCCAGGGACAGGCTTATGGCTACACCTTC. Residues: CASSQGQAYGYTF. The chain couples TRBV5-5 to TRBJ1-2; 8 bases map to TRBD1. There are 13 residues in the CDR3. The ends lost 4 bases at V and 5 bases at J; junction bases unmatched: 4. The germline gives CDR1 SGHKS, CDR2 YYEKEE (reference sequence).

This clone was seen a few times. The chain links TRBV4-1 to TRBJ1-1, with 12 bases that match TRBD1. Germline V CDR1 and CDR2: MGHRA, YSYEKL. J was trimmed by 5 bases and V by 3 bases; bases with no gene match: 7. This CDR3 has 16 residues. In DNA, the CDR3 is TGCGCCAGCAGCCAGGGGGACAGGGGGCTAAAAACTGAAGCTTTCTTT. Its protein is CASSQGDRGLKTEAFF.

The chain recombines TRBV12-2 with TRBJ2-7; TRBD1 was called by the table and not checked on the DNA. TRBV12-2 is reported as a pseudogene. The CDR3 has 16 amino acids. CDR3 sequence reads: CASRLIMTGGIYEQYF. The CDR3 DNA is TGTGCAAGTCGCTTAATTATGACAGGGGGCATCTACGAGCAGTACTTC.

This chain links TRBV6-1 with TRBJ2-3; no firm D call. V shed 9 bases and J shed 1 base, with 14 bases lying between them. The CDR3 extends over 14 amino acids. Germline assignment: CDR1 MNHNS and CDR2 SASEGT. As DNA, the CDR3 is TGTGCCAGTAAACACCCCCCAGGCACAGATACGCAGTATTTT. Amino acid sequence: CASKHPPGTDTQYF.